This T cell receptor (beta chain) emerged from a study of shared clonotypes between healthy human individuals. General study findings and limits: Represented genetic and exposure-history diversity was restricted by having few donors. Estimated clonotype richness was generally higher in naive than memory subsets.

Measured with immunoSEQ multiplex PCR; TCRdb has only the in-frame clones, and not every one. The sample carries about 2.1 million clones, more than 85% recorded once. Points on this clone: What it recognizes is unknown.

CD45RO-negative cells were positively selected for CCR7, leaving out terminally differentiated effector memory CD45RA+ cells. From germline, CDR1 is SEHNR and CDR2 FQNEAQ (reference sequence). The CDR3 runs 18 residues. V lost 4 bases and J lost 4; bases outside the gene matches: 9. The sequenced sample was naive CD8+ T cells from PBMCs. This TCR derives from a man younger than 35 in good health. Some clones in this sample may be carry-over from other donors' samples. The chain is built from TRBV7-9 and TRBJ2-2, with TRBD2 matching over 13 bases. This CDR3 is CASSSTSGRAPFTGELFF. CDR3 bases: TGTGCCAGCAGCTCAACTAGCGGGAGGGCCCCGTTCACCGGGGAGCTGTTTTTT.